The present T cell receptor beta chain was sequenced within a study of T cells in Graves' hyperthyroidism and ophthalmopathy. This clonotype has only a few counts. V lost 4 bases and J lost 0; bases outside the gene matches: 1. The CDR3 covers 15 residues. CDR1 and CDR2 from the germline V gene are KGHDR and SFDVKD. It was RNA transcripts that yielded the amplified TCR beta CDR3 regions. Researchers ran a first-round RT-PCR on the TCR CDR3 using the HTBI primer set. TCRdb recomputed calls from the multiplex PCR reads with MiXCR, one row per CDR3 protein. The data contain a few hundred thousand distinct CDR3 sequences, 22% of them seen just once; the ten biggest clones take up approximately 54%.

The TCR was taken from an older woman with Graves' ophthalmopathy. Sequencing input: blood. The chain employs TRBV24-1 and TRBJ2-1, with 8 bases that match TRBD1. CDR3 coding DNA: TGTGCCACCAGTGACGGGACAGGCTCCTACAATGAGCAGTTCTTC. Amino acid sequence: CATSDGTGSYNEQFF.